This is a list of T cell receptor beta chains from one sample in a study of blood T cell repertoires in COVID-19. Method: immunoSEQ multiplex PCR; TCRdb's copy keeps in-frame clones and lacks some. The sample lists approximately 100,000 clones; 80% to 90% were seen once. The sequencing sample was made of peripheral blood. These receptors came from a woman aged 80 or over with acute or convalescent COVID-19. CDR3s include the opening cysteine and the closing phenylalanine or tryptophan. A D gene is named only where the DNA matches it firmly. The size field is filled for only some rows; it gives once, few, many or a size class.

TRBV29-1,TRBD1,TRBJ2-7,-,CSVDVGTEFYEQYF,TGCAGCGTTGACGTCGGGACAGAATTCTACGAGCAGTACTTC
TRBV7-2,-,TRBJ2-7,-,CASTRGTVPYEQYF,TGTGCCAGCACCCGGGGAACGGTCCCCTACGAGCAGTACTTC
TRBV30,-,TRBJ1-5,-,CAWTGGSNQPQHF,TGTGCCTGGACCGGGGGTAGCAATCAGCCCCAGCATTTT
TRBV7-8,-,TRBJ1-1,-,CASSSRLSTEAFF,TGTGCCAGCAGCTCCAGGTTGAGCACTGAAGCTTTCTTT
TRBV2,-,TRBJ2-5,-,CASSVELHESIGQTDQETQYF,TGTGCCAGCAGTGTCGAGCTTCACGAGAGTATAGGACAAACTGATCAAGAGACCCAGTACTTC
TRBV4-3,TRBD1,TRBJ2-7,-,CASSQQAGGSYEQYF,TGCGCCAGCAGCCAACAAGCAGGGGGCAGCTACGAGCAGTACTTC
TRBV18,-,TRBJ2-7,-,CASSPPLSLEQYF,TGTGCCAGCTCACCGCCGCTTAGCCTCGAGCAGTACTTC
TRBV4-1,TRBD1,TRBJ2-7,-,CASSRDRGYSEQYF,TGCGCCAGCAGCCGGGACAGGGGGTATAGCGAGCAGTACTTC
TRBV5-4,TRBD1,TRBJ2-3,-,CASSRGTGATDTQYF,TGTGCCAGCAGCCGCGGGACAGGGGCCACAGATACGCAGTATTTT
TRBV4-1,TRBD1,TRBJ2-2,-,CASSQITGTGVSGELFF,TGCGCCAGCAGCCAAATCACCGGGACAGGGGTATCCGGGGAGCTGTTTTTT
TRBV15,-,TRBJ1-5,-,CATSREKGLSNQPQHF,TGTGCCACCAGCAGAGAAAAAGGACTAAGCAATCAGCCCCAGCATTTT
TRBV9,TRBD2,TRBJ2-3,-,CASSVGLAGGRTDTQYF,TGTGCCAGCAGCGTAGGACTAGCGGGGGGGCGGACAGATACGCAGTATTTT
TRBV24-1,-,TRBJ1-2,-,CATAGAYGYTF,TGTGCCACCGCAGGGGCCTATGGCTACACCTTC
TRBV27,-,TRBJ1-6,-,CATLASGGSYNSPLHF,TGTGCCACCCTTGCTAGCGGGGGGTCCTATAATTCACCCCTCCACTTT
TRBV27,-,TRBJ2-7,-,CASSLSGLNEQYF,TGTGCCAGCAGTTTGTCTGGGCTCAACGAGCAGTACTTC
TRBV5-1,-,TRBJ1-1,-,CASSYAQGLNTEAFF,TGCGCCAGCAGCTATGCCCAGGGCCTGAACACTGAAGCTTTCTTT
TRBV12-3/TRBV12-4,-,TRBJ2-1,-,CASRRVGNEQFF,TGTGCCAGCAGGAGGGTCGGCAATGAGCAGTTCTTC
TRBV7-8,TRBD1,TRBJ1-4,-,CASSLGGQGGFNEKLFF,TGTGCCAGCAGCTTGGGAGGACAGGGGGGGTTTAATGAAAAACTGTTTTTT
TRBV19,TRBD1,TRBJ2-1,-,CASSDRGQSSYNEQFF,TGTGCCAGTAGCGACAGGGGCCAAAGCTCCTACAATGAGCAGTTCTTC
TRBV6-2/TRBV6-3,-,TRBJ2-7,-,CASSFGGVAQYEQYF,TGTGCCAGCAGCTTCGGGGGAGTGGCGCAATACGAGCAGTACTTC
TRBV29-1,TRBD1,TRBJ2-7,-,CSVTGTDYEQYF,TGCAGCGTTACCGGGACAGACTACGAGCAGTACTTC
TRBV12-5,-,TRBJ2-5,-,CASGYPGQFQETQYF,TGTGCTAGTGGCTACCCCGGACAGTTCCAAGAGACCCAGTACTTC
TRBV24-1,-,TRBJ1-5,-,CATSGRANQPQHF,TGTGCCACCTCGGGCAGGGCGAATCAGCCCCAGCATTTT
TRBV6-2/TRBV6-3,-,TRBJ2-2,few,CASSRMNTGELFF,TGTGCCAGCAGTCGTATGAACACCGGGGAGCTGTTTTTT
TRBV29-1,-,TRBJ2-2,-,CSVVQTGANTGELFF,TGCAGCGTGGTCCAGACAGGCGCGAACACCGGGGAGCTGTTTTTT
TRBV7-8,TRBD2,TRBJ2-7,once,CASSLVGSGGEQYF,TGTGCCAGCAGCTTAGTTGGTAGCGGGGGCGAGCAGTACTTC
TRBV7-9,TRBD1,TRBJ2-7,-,CASSPGTGGVEQYF,TGTGCCAGCAGCCCCGGGACAGGGGGCGTCGAGCAGTACTTC
TRBV19,TRBD2,TRBJ2-2,-,CASSSGGARKTGELFF,TGTGCCAGTAGTAGCGGGGGGGCGAGGAAGACCGGGGAGCTGTTTTTT
TRBV4-1,-,TRBJ1-6,-,CASSQLQGSPLHF,TGCGCCAGCAGCCAACTACAGGGATCACCCCTCCACTTT
TRBV19,-,TRBJ1-2,-,CASSAGTTYGYTF,TGTGCCAGTAGTGCCGGGACAACCTATGGCTACACCTTC
TRBV7-9,TRBD1,TRBJ1-4,-,CASSQTGQGSNEKLFF,TGTGCCAGCAGCCAAACCGGACAGGGGTCTAATGAAAAACTGTTTTTT
TRBV18,TRBD1,TRBJ1-5,-,CASSPGQGVIQPQHF,TGTGCCAGCTCACCGGGACAGGGGGTGATTCAGCCCCAGCATTTT
TRBV11-2,TRBD2,TRBJ2-3,-,CASSSIRATSGGFTDTQYF,TGTGCCAGCAGCTCTATTAGGGCGACTAGCGGGGGGTTCACAGATACGCAGTATTTT
TRBV2,TRBD2,TRBJ2-1,-,CASSGLAVQFF,TGTGCCAGCAGTGGTCTAGCGGTGCAGTTCTTC
TRBV5-1,TRBD1,TRBJ1-2,-,CASSLGDRGRSYGYTF,TGCGCCAGCAGCTTGGGGGACAGGGGGCGTTCATATGGCTACACCTTC
TRBV2,TRBD1,TRBJ2-2,once,CASSYSRGSFAGELFF,TGTGCCAGCAGTTATAGCAGGGGGAGTTTCGCCGGGGAGCTGTTTTTT
TRBV27,-,TRBJ2-3,-,CASKTPSTDTQYF,TGTGCCAGCAAAACACCGAGCACAGATACGCAGTATTTT
TRBV7-8,-,TRBJ1-2,few,CASSPTYGQSNYGYTF,TGTGCCAGCAGCCCCACCTATGGGCAGAGTAACTATGGCTACACCTTC
TRBV7-9,-,TRBJ1-4,-,CASSLGDRKHEKLFF,TGTGCCAGCAGCTTAGGCGACAGGAAGCATGAAAAACTGTTTTTT
TRBV9,TRBD1,TRBJ1-5,few,CASSLRQGHQPQHF,TGTGCCAGCAGCCTCCGACAGGGGCATCAGCCCCAGCATTTT
TRBV7-2,TRBD2,TRBJ2-7,-,CASSLEGAGGLYEQYF,TGTGCCAGCAGCTTAGAAGGCGCGGGGGGTTTGTACGAGCAGTACTTC
TRBV5-1,TRBD1,TRBJ1-1,-,CASSSWTGVNTEAFF,TGCGCCAGCAGCTCTTGGACAGGGGTGAACACTGAAGCTTTCTTT
TRBV11-2,TRBD1,TRBJ1-2,-,CASSLVTGGQALIYGYTF,TGTGCCAGCAGCTTAGTCACGGGGGGACAGGCTTTAATCTATGGCTACACCTTC
TRBV5-6,-,TRBJ1-2,-,CASSGNYGYTF,TGTGCCAGCTCGGGGAACTATGGCTACACCTTC
TRBV9,TRBD2,TRBJ2-1,-,CASSVGVAGVSNEQFF,TGTGCCAGCAGCGTAGGGGTAGCGGGGGTCTCCAATGAGCAGTTCTTC
TRBV28,-,TRBJ2-5,once,CASSPWSAPTPETQYF,TGTGCCAGCAGTCCCTGGAGCGCGCCTACCCCAGAGACCCAGTACTTC
TRBV3-1/TRBV3-2,TRBD1,TRBJ1-6,once,CASSQGKPGQGPYNSPLHF,TGTGCCAGCAGCCAAGGCAAACCGGGACAGGGGCCATATAATTCACCCCTCCACTTT
TRBV10-3,-,TRBJ1-2,-,CAISESTAYGYTF,TGTGCCATCAGTGAGTCAACAGCCTATGGCTACACCTTC
TRBV2,-,TRBJ1-1,-,CASRKVTGATNTEAFF,TGTGCCAGCAGGAAGGTAACAGGAGCCACGAACACTGAAGCTTTCTTT
TRBV19,-,TRBJ1-1,-,CASTVSGGNTEAFF,TGTGCCAGTACGGTATCGGGAGGGAACACTGAAGCTTTCTTT
TRBV11-2,-,TRBJ2-5,-,CASSPALVQETQYF,TGTGCCAGCAGCCCGGCCCTAGTGCAAGAGACCCAGTACTTC
TRBV20-1,-,TRBJ1-5,-,CSASSRAQPQHF,TGCAGTGCTAGTTCCAGGGCTCAGCCCCAGCATTTT
TRBV9,TRBD1,TRBJ2-3,-,CASSVNRGHSTDTQYF,TGTGCCAGCAGCGTCAACAGGGGGCATAGCACAGATACGCAGTATTTT
TRBV29-1,TRBD1,TRBJ1-1,-,CSVRDSGNTEAFF,TGCAGCGTACGGGACAGCGGGAACACTGAAGCTTTCTTT
TRBV12-3/TRBV12-4,-,TRBJ2-3,-,CASSYTGTDTQYF,TGTGCCAGCAGTTATACAGGGACAGATACGCAGTATTTT
TRBV5-1,-,TRBJ1-1,-,CASSLYGGEAFF,TGCGCCAGCAGCTTATACGGTGGTGAAGCTTTCTTT
TRBV6-2/TRBV6-3,TRBD1,TRBJ1-5,-,CASSPGGVNQPQHF,TGTGCCAGCAGCCCAGGGGGAGTGAATCAGCCCCAGCATTTT
TRBV24-1,TRBD2,TRBJ2-3,-,CATSDSGTSGLSTDTQYF,TGTGCCACCAGTGATTCAGGGACTAGCGGACTTAGCACAGATACGCAGTATTTT
TRBV7-9,TRBD1,TRBJ1-4,-,CASSRQGTNEKLFF,TGTGCCAGCAGTCGACAGGGCACTAATGAAAAACTGTTTTTT